The 20 T cell receptor beta chains given below trace back to one sample, sequenced in a study of neoadjuvant anti-PD-1 for oral cavity cancer. Profiled with immunoSEQ multiplex PCR; TCRdb holds only in-frame clones, not every one. The sample lists more than 50,000 clones; 70% to 85% were seen once. Sequences were derived from PBMCs, sampled before nivolumab (anti-PD-1) treatment. All receptors derive from a person between 40 and 80 years old with oral cavity squamous cell carcinoma.

In this sample, this clone turned up many times. This CDR3 is CASSPGNQPQHF. The CDR3 DNA sequence: TGTGCCAGCTCACCTGGCAATCAGCCCCAGCATTTT. The chain employs TRBV18 and TRBJ1-5; D remains unclear. The CDR3 has 12 residues. V lost 3 bases to trimming and J lost 2 bases, with 2 bases between them. Germline V gives CDR1 KGHSH, CDR2 LQKENI.

The genes are TRBV11-2 and TRBJ2-1; possibly TRBD2 for D (5 bases). The CDR3 loop spans 15 amino acids. Deletions cut 4 bases from V and 0 bases from J, with 10 bases between. In germline, CDR1 is SGHAT, CDR2 FQNNGV. Here the CDR3 reads CASSSQRNSYNEQFF. The CDR3 coding sequence is TGTGCCAGCAGCTCCCAGCGGAACTCCTACAATGAGCAGTTCTTC.

This chain joins TRBV7-2 and TRBJ2-7, with D perhaps TRBD1 or TRBD2 (6 bases each). Trimming shortened V by 8 bases and J by 3 bases, and 17 bases separated the two germline ends. In germline, CDR1 is SGHTA, CDR2 FQGNSA. The CDR3 runs to 14 residues. The CDR3 DNA reads TGTGCCAGCGGGGGCGGCGGGAAACTCTACGAGCAGTACTTC. Amino acids: CASGGGGKLYEQYF.

A single count supports this clone. The V gene is TRBV27, the J gene TRBJ2-1, with 11 nucleotides matching TRBD2. The CDR3 is made up of 16 amino acids. The V gene's germline CDR1 is MNHEY and CDR2 SMNVEV (reference sequence). V trimming: 2 bases; J trimming: 6 bases; junction bases outside the gene matches: 6. The CDR3 bases are TGTGCCAGCAGTTTAGGGGTAGCGGGAGGGCGCAATGAGCAGTTCTTC. It yields the protein CASSLGVAGGRNEQFF.

The chain uses TRBV29-1 and TRBJ1-2; TRBD1 might be the D (5 bases). Germline lookup yields CDR1 SQVTM and CDR2 ANQGSEA. Trimming left V 3 bases short and J 6 bases short, with 5 bases between. The length of the CDR3 is 10 residues. In DNA, the CDR3 is TGCAGCGTTGAGGGGGATGGCTACACCTTC. Translating it yields CSVEGDGYTF.

J is TRBJ1-5 and V is TRBV6-1, with 8 bases fitting TRBD1. This CDR3 comprises 13 residues. Germline V gene sequence: CDR1 MNHNS, CDR2 SASEGT. V gave up 3 bases and J gave up 7 bases; unmatched junction bases: 2. In DNA form, the CDR3 reads TGTGCCAGCAGTGAGACAGGGGACCAGCCCCAGCATTTT. This translates into CASSETGDQPQHF.

J is TRBJ2-2 and V is TRBV2; 9 bases are shared with TRBD2. The CDR3 loop spans 15 amino acids. Trimming took 2 bases from V and 6 from J; bases not matched to a gene: 4. Germline assignment: CDR1 SNHLY and CDR2 FYNNEI. The CDR3: CASSEKSGGSGELFF. The CDR3 nucleotides read TGTGCCAGCAGTGAAAAAAGCGGGGGGTCCGGGGAGCTGTTTTTT.

J is TRBJ2-3 and V is TRBV7-9; 8 positions match TRBD2. This CDR3 is 19 amino acids long. The J segment lost 2 bases and the V segment lost 5 bases, leaving 18 bases of the junction unmatched. Looked up from germline, CDR1 is SEHNR and CDR2 is FQNEAQ (reference sequence). CDR3 in amino acids: CASSLGRLAGPIATDTQYF. For the CDR3, the DNA is TGTGCCAGCAGCCTGGGGAGGCTAGCGGGTCCTATAGCCACAGATACGCAGTATTTT.

The chain joins TRBV19 to TRBJ1-2; no definite D call. The V end was cut by 6 bases, the J end by 8 bases, with 13 bases between. This CDR3 region has 12 residues. CDR1 and CDR2 from the germline V gene are LNHDA and SQIVND (reference sequence). CDR3 sequence (DNA): TGTGCCAGTAGATCTGACCAGAAGGGCTACACCTTC. Translating gives CASRSDQKGYTF.

The rearrangement links TRBV11-2 to TRBJ1-2; 7 bases line up with TRBD1. This CDR3 comprises 12 residues. Germline V gene data show CDR1 as SGHAT and CDR2 as FQNNGV. Trimming took 6 bases from V and 9 from J; bases not matched to a gene: 7. DNA of the CDR3: TGTGCCAGCAGTCGAGGGACAGATAGCTACACCTTC. It encodes CASSRGTDSYTF. Full variable domain (outside the CDR3, taken from reference TRBV11-2 and TRBJ1-2): EAGVAQSPRYKIIEKRQSVAFWCNPISGHATLYWYQQILGQGPKLLIQFQNNGVVDDSQLPKDRFSAERLKGVDSTLKIQPAKLEDSAVYLCASSRGTDSYTFGSGTRLTVV.

This clone was observed a handful of times. The rearrangement joins TRBV6-5 to TRBJ2-1, with D perhaps matching TRBD2 (6 bases). This CDR3 comprises 15 residues. The V and J ends lost 7 bases and 1 base respectively, with 14 bases between them. CDR1 and CDR2 from the germline V gene are MNHEY and SVGAGI. The CDR3 spells CASTSPSVSYNEQFF. The CDR3, as DNA: TGTGCCAGCACCTCCCCTAGCGTTTCCTACAATGAGCAGTTCTTC.

The chain uses TRBV7-2 and TRBJ2-1; 12 positions match TRBD2. The CDR3 sequence is 16 residues long. The junction had 9 bases not matched to a gene; V was cut back by 5 bases and J by 7 bases. CDR1 and CDR2 (germline): SGHTA, FQGNSA. The CDR3 coding sequence is TGTGCCAGCAGCCCCGGACTAGCGGGGTCATTGAATGAGCAGTTCTTC. It is translated as CASSPGLAGSLNEQFF. Based on the CDR3 plus reference TRBV7-2 and TRBJ2-1, the full variable domain is GAGVSQSPSNKVTEKGKDVELRCDPISGHTALYWYRQSLGQGLEFLIYFQGNSAPDKSGLPSDRFSAERTGGSVSTLTIQRTQQEDSAVYLCASSPGLAGSLNEQFFGPGTRLTVL.

This clone was picked up a small number of times. The same CDR3 can be traced to other DNA sequences in this sample. The rearrangement uses TRBV6-5 and TRBJ1-6, with 9 nucleotides matching TRBD1. CDR1 is MNHEY, CDR2 SVGAGI, per germline. The CDR3 is 14 amino acids. Trimming took 6 bases from V and 7 from J; bases not matched to a gene: 4. The CDR3 sequence: CASSPGQGNSPLHF. In DNA form, the CDR3 reads TGTGCCAGCAGCCCTGGACAGGGGAATTCACCCCTCCACTTT.

V and J are TRBV10-1 and TRBJ2-2; possible D gene TRBD2, 6 bases. Germline CDR1 WNHNN, CDR2 SYGVQD (reference sequence). The CDR3 contains 16 residues. V was clipped by 2 bases and J by 4 bases, with 14 bases between them. The CDR3 DNA is TGCGCCAGCAGTGAGGAGGATGGAGGGATCACCGGGGAGCTGTTTTTT. This sequence encodes CASSEEDGGITGELFF.

The rearrangement joins TRBV7-9 to TRBJ1-2; D is uncertain. This CDR3 has 14 amino acids. CDR1 is SEHNR, CDR2 FQNEAQ, per germline (reference sequence). Trimming pared 2 bases from V and 6 bases from J, leaving 13 bases between. CDR3 coding DNA: TGTGCCAGCAGCTTATTGAGCCAGCCCCATGGCTACACCTTC. Translation gives CASSLLSQPHGYTF.

This chain links TRBV7-9 with TRBJ1-1; 9 bases are shared with TRBD1. The ends lost 6 bases at V and 2 bases at J; junction bases unmatched: 1. The CDR3 is made up of 13 amino acids. The V gene's germline CDR1 is SEHNR and CDR2 FQNEAQ (reference sequence). The CDR3 nucleotides are TGTGCCAGCAGGGACAGGGGTAACACTGAAGCTTTCTTT. Amino acid sequence: CASRDRGNTEAFF.

This clone appeared a single time. The chain employs TRBV4-1 and TRBJ1-1; 8 bases fit TRBD1. CDR1 and CDR2 from the germline V gene are MGHRA and YSYEKL. This CDR3 has 18 residues. V shed 1 base and J 3 bases; nucleotides not matched to a gene: 13. CDR3 amino acids: CASSQGPGGGPGDTEAFF. In DNA, the CDR3 is TGCGCCAGCAGCCAAGGTCCAGGGGGCGGACCCGGAGACACTGAAGCTTTCTTT.

The rearrangement uses TRBV10-3 and TRBJ2-7; 8 positions match TRBD1. With 4 bases clipped from V and 4 bases from J, the junction kept 12 bases outside the gene matches. The CDR3 is 16 amino acids. The V gene's germline CDR1 is ENHRY and CDR2 SYGVKD. The CDR3 loop reads CAISGDRTTVRYEQYF. The CDR3 region has the DNA TGTGCCATCAGTGGGGACAGGACGACTGTCCGGTACGAGCAGTACTTC.

The chain joins TRBV29-1 to TRBJ2-7; TRBD1 might be the D (6 bases). CDR3 size: 11 residues. Per germline, CDR1 SQVTM and CDR2 ANQGSEA. V was clipped by 7 bases and J by 5 bases, with 12 bases between them. The CDR3, as DNA: TGCAGCGGCGGACAGAGGCACGAGCAGTACTTC. Translation gives CSGGQRHEQYF.

This sequence joins TRBV20-1 and TRBJ1-1; D remains unclear. Germline lookup yields CDR1 DFQATT and CDR2 SNEGSKA (reference sequence). This CDR3 is built from 10 residues. V was clipped by 5 bases and J by 4 bases, with 5 bases between them. CDR3 nucleotides: TGCAGTGCTGGCTCCACTGAAGCTTTCTTT. Amino acids: CSAGSTEAFF.